Below, 10 T cell receptor beta chains from the same sample are listed, as sequenced in a study of T cell changes during pregnancy in multiple sclerosis. Method: immunoSEQ multiplex PCR; TCRdb's copy keeps in-frame clones and lacks some. The repertoire holds 45,000 or so clones, under 95% seen once, with 1.4% in the top ten. Input material: PBMCs (not recorded whether the cells were cultured). The receptor source for this set is a female donor with multiple sclerosis, enrolled in a pregnancy study.

V and J are TRBV6-5 and TRBJ2-1, with 8 bases identical to TRBD1. This CDR3 comprises 15 residues. CDR1 and CDR2 from the germline V gene are MNHEY and SVGAGI. V was clipped by 1 base and J by 8 bases; unmatched bases: 7. The CDR3 reads CASSYWYAGGYEQFF. The CDR3 coding sequence is TGTGCCAGCAGTTACTGGTACGCAGGGGGCTATGAGCAGTTCTTC.

V gene TRBV15 combines with J gene TRBJ2-1; D tentatively fits TRBD1 or TRBD2 (5 bases each). Germline-derived CDR1 and CDR2 are LNHNV and YYDKDF (reference sequence). V was trimmed by 2 bases and J by 6 bases, leaving 11 bases between them. The CDR3 loop spans 14 amino acids. This CDR3 reads CATSRKWGRNEQFF. Here the CDR3 DNA reads TGTGCCACCAGCAGAAAGTGGGGACGCAATGAGCAGTTCTTC. Full variable domain (outside the CDR3, taken from reference TRBV15 and TRBJ2-1): DAMVIQNPRYQVTQFGKPVTLSCSQTLNHNVMYWYQQKSSQAPKLLFHYYDKDFNNEADTPDNFQSRRPNTSFCFLDIRSPGLGDTAMYLCATSRKWGRNEQFFGPGTRLTVL.

V usage is TRBV28 and J usage is TRBJ2-3; D not resolved. V was pared by 2 bases and J by 2 bases, with 11 bases between. Per germline, CDR1 MDHEN and CDR2 SYDVKM. This CDR3 contains 15 residues. The CDR3 is CASSLPSSPTDTQYF. DNA of the CDR3: TGTGCCAGCAGTTTACCCTCGTCCCCCACAGATACGCAGTATTTT.

The V and J genes are TRBV29-1 and TRBJ2-7, with D tentatively TRBD2 (6 bases). V was cut by 2 bases and J by 0 bases, with 11 bases left in between. The CDR3 extends over 14 amino acids. Germline lookup yields CDR1 SQVTM and CDR2 ANQGSEA. The CDR3, as DNA: TGCAGCGTTGAACTCGGGGGTTCCTCCTACGAGCAGTACTTC. Encoded protein: CSVELGGSSYEQYF.

The chain carries TRBV25-1 and TRBJ1-5, with 8 nucleotides matching TRBD1. The CDR3 runs to 13 residues. V lost 4 bases, J lost 7 bases, and 3 bases stayed unmatched. The germline V gene encodes CDR1 MGHDK and CDR2 SYGVNS. The CDR3 here is CASSATGAQPQHF. The CDR3 DNA reads TGTGCCAGCAGTGCGACAGGGGCCCAGCCCCAGCATTTT.

This chain links TRBV4-1 with TRBJ2-7; D is perhaps TRBD1 or TRBD2 (6 bases each). Trimming removed 0 bases at V and 3 bases at J, with 18 bases between. CDR1 and CDR2 from the germline V gene are MGHRA and YSYEKL. The CDR3 runs 17 residues. The CDR3 nucleotides read TGCGCCAGCAGCCAAGATTTATCGGAGGGGGTGAACTACGAGCAGTACTTC. Amino acids: CASSQDLSEGVNYEQYF.

The V and J genes are TRBV4-3 and TRBJ1-4, with 9 bases identical to TRBD1. The CDR3 is made up of 16 amino acids. Germline values: CDR1 LGHNA, CDR2 YSLEER. V was pared by 0 bases and J by 7 bases, with 6 bases of the junction left unmatched. CDR3 sequence (DNA): TGCGCCAGCAGCCAAGATCTTGGGACAGGGTCTGAAAAACTGTTTTTT. Translation gives CASSQDLGTGSEKLFF.

CDR3 nucleotides: TGTGCCAGCAGCTTTGGAGGAAACACTGAAGCTTTCTTT. It encodes CASSFGGNTEAFF. The genes are TRBV11-2 and TRBJ1-1; D call uncertain. Per the germline V gene, CDR1 is SGHAT and CDR2 is FQNNGV. Trimming pared 3 bases from V and 2 bases from J, leaving 7 bases between. The CDR3 runs to 13 residues.

The chain employs TRBV5-1 and TRBJ2-1; 7 nucleotides agree with TRBD1. After removal of 0 bases from V and 4 bases from J, the junction contained 7 bases not matched to a gene. Germline values: CDR1 SGHRS, CDR2 YFSETQ. There are 16 residues in the CDR3. The CDR3 region has the DNA TGCGCCAGCAGCTTGGAATCCGGGACAGATTACAATGAGCAGTTCTTC. Its translation: CASSLESGTDYNEQFF.

J is TRBJ2-1 and V is TRBV4-1; 9 bases align to TRBD2. Germline assignment: CDR1 MGHRA and CDR2 YSYEKL. The length of the CDR3 is 16 residues. V trimming: 1 base; J trimming: 3 bases; junction bases outside the gene matches: 4. CDR3 in DNA: TGCGCCAGCAGCCAAGTTGCGGGAGGGAGCTACAATGAGCAGTTCTTC. This gives the protein CASSQVAGGSYNEQFF.